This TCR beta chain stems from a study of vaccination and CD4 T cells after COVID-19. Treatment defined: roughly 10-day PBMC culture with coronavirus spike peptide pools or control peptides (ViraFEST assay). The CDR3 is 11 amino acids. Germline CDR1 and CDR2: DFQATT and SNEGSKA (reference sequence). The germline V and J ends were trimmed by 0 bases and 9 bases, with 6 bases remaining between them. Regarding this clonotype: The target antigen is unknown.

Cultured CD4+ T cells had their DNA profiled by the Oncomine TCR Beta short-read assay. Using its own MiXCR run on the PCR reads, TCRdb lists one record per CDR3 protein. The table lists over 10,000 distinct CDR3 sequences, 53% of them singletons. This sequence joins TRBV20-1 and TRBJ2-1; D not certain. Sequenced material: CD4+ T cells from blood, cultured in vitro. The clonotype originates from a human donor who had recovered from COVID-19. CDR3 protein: CSARDRGEQFF. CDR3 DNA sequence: TGCAGTGCTAGAGATCGTGGTGAGCAGTTCTTC.